The 21 T cell receptor beta chains below were found in one sample sequenced in a study of shared clonotypes between healthy human individuals. TCRdb's copy holds only in-frame clones and misses some; the assay was immunoSEQ multiplex PCR. Found here are about 2.2 million clones, 90% to 95% of them singletons; the top ten hold over 1.5%. Naive-designated CD8 cells lacked CD45RO, were positively enriched for CCR7, and omitted terminally differentiated effector memory CD45RA+ cells. The sequenced sample consisted of naive CD8+ T cells from PBMCs. The receptors originated from a man younger than 35 in good health. Some clones in this sample may be carry-over from other donors' samples.

The rearrangement uses TRBV5-8 and TRBJ2-7, with TRBD2 matching over 8 bases. Germline CDR1 and CDR2: SGHTS and YDEGEE. CDR3 length equals 16 residues. The V segment lost 1 base and the J segment 2 bases; nucleotides outside the gene matches: 8. As DNA, the CDR3 is TGTGCCAGCAGCTTGTTTAGCGCGGGAGGAACCTACGAGCAGTACTTC. It codes for CASSLFSAGGTYEQYF.

This chain uses TRBV29-1 with TRBJ2-7; 7 bases fit TRBD1. V lost 8 bases to trimming and J lost 0 bases; unmatched junction nucleotides: 4. The CDR3 extends over 12 amino acids. CDR1 SQVTM and CDR2 ANQGSEA come from the germline V gene. CDR3 coding DNA: TGCAGCCACCGGGACAGCTCCTACGAGCAGTACTTC. Its translation: CSHRDSSYEQYF.

V and J are TRBV4-1 and TRBJ1-5, with D tentatively TRBD1 (5 bases). The V gene lost 4 bases and the J gene lost 4 bases, with 11 bases spanning the gap. The CDR3 has 14 amino acids. The germline V gene has CDR1 MGHRA and CDR2 YSYEKL. CDR3 sequence: CASSPRVVNQPQHF. The CDR3 region has the DNA TGCGCCAGCAGCCCCAGGGTTGTAAATCAGCCCCAGCATTTT.

This chain joins TRBV30 and TRBJ1-3; no clear D. Germline V gives CDR1 GTSNPN, CDR2 SVGIG (reference sequence). The CDR3 length is 14 residues. With 2 bases removed from V and 7 bases from J, the gap between germline ends came to 15 bases. The CDR3 region is CAWSLYSTQNTIYF. The CDR3 coding sequence is TGTGCCTGGAGTTTGTACAGTACGCAGAACACCATATATTTT.

The rearrangement links TRBV5-5 to TRBJ2-7; D assignment may be TRBD1 or TRBD2 (5 bases each). The CDR3 runs to 15 residues. Trimming left V 5 bases short and J 0 bases short, with 15 bases between. CDR1 SGHKS and CDR2 YYEKEE come from the germline V gene (reference sequence). This chain's CDR3 is CASSVTGTASYEQYF. Here the CDR3 DNA reads TGTGCCAGCAGTGTCACCGGGACGGCCTCCTACGAGCAGTACTTC. The full variable domain, rest sourced from reference TRBV5-5 and TRBJ2-7, is DAGVTQSPTHLIKTRGQQVTLRCSPISGHKSVSWYQQVLGQGPQFIFQYYEKEERGRGNFPDRFSARQFPNYSSELNVNALLLGDSALYLCASSVTGTASYEQYFGPGTRLTVT.

This chain links TRBV28 with TRBJ1-1; TRBD1 might be the D (5 bases). This CDR3 contains 16 residues. Trimming shortened V by 5 bases and J by 0 bases, and 16 bases separated the two germline ends. CDR1 and CDR2 (germline): MDHEN, SYDVKM. CDR3 protein: CASSHDAGKVNTEAFF. The CDR3 coding sequence is TGTGCCAGCAGTCACGATGCAGGGAAGGTGAACACTGAAGCTTTCTTT.

A note on this clone: The same CDR3 is also encoded by other DNA sequences in this sample. This chain uses TRBV4-1 with TRBJ2-7, with D unclear. V was trimmed by 1 base and J by 3 bases, leaving 7 bases between them. CDR1 MGHRA and CDR2 YSYEKL come from the germline V gene. The CDR3 loop spans 13 amino acids. Here the CDR3 DNA reads TGCGCCAGCAGCCAAGGCTGGGGCTACGAGCAGTACTTC. Amino acid sequence: CASSQGWGYEQYF.

The V call is TRBV28, the J call TRBJ2-7; 7 bases match TRBD2. Germline V gene sequence: CDR1 MDHEN, CDR2 SYDVKM. This CDR3 region has 14 residues. Germline trimming cut 6 bases from V and 5 bases from J; bases unmatched to any gene: 10. DNA of the CDR3: TGTGCCAGCAGCCCCGGGGAGGGTCCCGACGAGCAGTACTTC. It specifies CASSPGEGPDEQYF.

Notes on this clone: Other nucleotide sequences in the sample specify the same CDR3. This chain uses TRBV4-2 with TRBJ1-1; D is ambiguous. This CDR3 has 14 amino acids. V lost 1 base and J 1 base, leaving 7 bases between the germline ends. Germline V gives CDR1 LGHNA, CDR2 YNFKEQ. In DNA, the CDR3 is TGTGCCAGCAGCCAAGTCGAGGGGAACACTGAAGCTTTCTTT. Its protein is CASSQVEGNTEAFF.

CDR3 nucleotide sequence: TGTGCCAGCAGCACCTCCTTATACCCAGCTGAAGCTTTCTTT. Its translation: CASSTSLYPAEAFF. V and J are TRBV7-9 and TRBJ1-1; no definite D call. V shed 5 bases and J shed 6 bases, with 16 bases lying between them. Germline V gene lookup returns CDR1 SEHNR and CDR2 FQNEAQ (reference sequence). CDR3 length equals 14 residues.

The chain has TRBV11-2 and TRBJ2-5; D possibly corresponds to TRBD1 (6 bases). Trimming removed 7 bases from V and 4 bases from J, with 19 bases in between. Germline lookup yields CDR1 SGHAT and CDR2 FQNNGV. The CDR3 is 15 amino acids. This chain's CDR3 is CASNEIGGSLETQYF. CDR3 nucleotides: TGTGCCAGCAACGAGATAGGGGGTTCCCTAGAGACCCAGTACTTC. Full variable domain (remainder filled in from reference TRBV11-2 and TRBJ2-5): EAGVAQSPRYKIIEKRQSVAFWCNPISGHATLYWYQQILGQGPKLLIQFQNNGVVDDSQLPKDRFSAERLKGVDSTLKIQPAKLEDSAVYLCASNEIGGSLETQYFGPGTRLLVL.

The chain employs TRBV5-7 and TRBJ2-5; TRBD2 is a possible D gene (6 bases). TRBV5-7 counts as an open reading frame of uncertain function. The CDR3 length is 15 residues. Trimming left V 4 bases short and J 5 bases short, with 18 bases between. This chain's CDR3 is CASSPGLGQDETQYF. The CDR3 coding sequence is TGTGCCAGCAGCCCGGGACTGGGGCAGGACGAGACCCAGTACTTC.

This chain links TRBV10-3 with TRBJ2-5; D is perhaps TRBD1 (6 bases). Per the germline V gene, CDR1 is ENHRY and CDR2 is SYGVKD. The CDR3 totals 11 residues. CDR3 region: CGVQGGETQYF. CDR3 nucleotides: TGTGGGGTACAGGGCGGAGAGACCCAGTACTTC.

This chain uses TRBV7-9 with TRBJ1-5, with unresolved D. This CDR3 has 12 residues. Per the germline V gene, CDR1 is SEHNR and CDR2 is FQNEAQ (reference sequence). The V and J ends lost 1 base and 9 bases respectively, with 7 bases between them. CDR3 in DNA: TGTGCCAGCAGCTTAGAGGGTCGGCCCCAGCATTTT. The encoded protein is CASSLEGRPQHF.

This chain uses TRBV5-1 with TRBJ2-7; possibly TRBD2 for D (6 bases). V dropped 4 bases and J dropped 7 bases, with 15 bases sitting between them. The CDR3 extends over 13 amino acids. CDR1 is SGHRS and CDR2 is YFSETQ in the germline V gene. The DNA of the CDR3 is TGCGCCAGCAGCCCCTTTCCGGGAGATGAGCAGTACTTC. Amino acid sequence: CASSPFPGDEQYF.

The V and J genes are TRBV9 and TRBJ2-7, with 7 bases fitting TRBD1. V lost 4 bases and J lost 0; bases outside the gene matches: 7. The CDR3 is 15 amino acids. The V gene's germline CDR1 is SGDLS and CDR2 YYNGEE. CDR3 DNA: TGTGCCAGCAGCCCTAGGGACAGTAGCTCCTACGAGCAGTACTTC. The encoded protein is CASSPRDSSSYEQYF.

This chain links TRBV5-1 with TRBJ2-7; 10 nucleotides match TRBD2. J was trimmed by 2 bases and V by 7 bases; bases with no gene match: 9. CDR3 length equals 15 residues. Germline CDR1 SGHRS, CDR2 YFSETQ. In DNA, the CDR3 is TGCGCCAGCGGACCTAGCGGGAGTACCACCTACGAGCAGTACTTC. This sequence encodes CASGPSGSTTYEQYF.

The chain joins TRBV28 to TRBJ1-1; maybe TRBD1 (5 bases). Germline V gives CDR1 MDHEN, CDR2 SYDVKM. V lost 2 bases and J lost 4, with 17 bases in between. There are 16 residues in the CDR3. The CDR3, as DNA: TGTGCCAGCAGTTTAGGGGGGATCGGGCCTGGCACTGAAGCTTTCTTT. Residues: CASSLGGIGPGTEAFF.

This chain connects TRBV25-1 to TRBJ2-3; 10 bases agree with TRBD2. The germline V gene encodes CDR1 MGHDK and CDR2 SYGVNS. The junction had 8 bases not matched to a gene; V was cut back by 3 bases and J by 2 bases. This CDR3 has 17 residues. CDR3 nucleotide sequence: TGTGCCAGCAGTGAGTCCAGCGGGAGGGGCCTCACAGATACGCAGTATTTT. This gives the protein CASSESSGRGLTDTQYF.

The rearrangement joins TRBV11-2 to TRBJ2-5; D gene uncertain. The CDR3 has 16 residues. Trimming stripped 2 bases from V and 5 bases from J, with 18 bases between. Germline CDR1 and CDR2: SGHAT and FQNNGV. CDR3 bases: TGTGCCAGCAGCTTATTCGATTCTGATAGAAGGGAGACCCAGTACTTC. It codes for CASSLFDSDRRETQYF.

CDR3 in amino acids: CASSVTGGDGYTF. CDR3 in DNA: TGCGCCAGCAGCGTGACAGGGGGCGACGGCTACACCTTC. The rearrangement links TRBV5-1 to TRBJ1-2; 10 bases fit TRBD1. CDR1 is SGHRS, CDR2 YFSETQ, per germline. With 4 bases clipped from V and 8 bases from J, the junction kept 5 bases outside the gene matches. The CDR3 runs 13 residues.